The sequence of this T cell receptor (beta chain) was determined in a study of cytomegalovirus exposure and HLA in healthy donors. V lost 4 bases to trimming and J lost 6 bases; unmatched junction nucleotides: 5. Germline V gene data show CDR1 as MNHEY and CDR2 as SVGAGI. The CDR3 covers 13 residues. This clone has only a few counts. Its antigen is currently unknown. Study-level findings and limits: Later findings reportedly placed an Asian-associated ancestry cluster below the approximately 670-donor mean for N-insertions.

Amplification used 60 Vbeta primers and 13 Jbeta primers. This table comes from immunoSEQ multiplex PCR, and its TCRdb copy is limited to in-frame clones, with some not included. Of under 200,000 clones in the sample, 80% to 85% were seen once. This TCR came from a man aged 18 to 30 in good health and CMV-seronegative. Sequenced: PBMCs. This rearrangement joins TRBV6-5 to TRBJ2-5, with 7 bases aligning to TRBD1. The DNA for the CDR3 is TGTGCCAGCAGTTTGACAGGGACGAAGACCCAGTACTTC. This encodes CASSLTGTKTQYF.